This TCR beta chain was recorded in a study of cytomegalovirus exposure and HLA in healthy donors. Germline V CDR1 and CDR2: MNHEY, SMNVEV (reference sequence). Trimming took 4 bases from V and 2 from J; bases not matched to a gene: 5. This CDR3 spans 17 amino acids. 60 Vbeta and 13 Jbeta primers were used in PCR. The protocol was immunoSEQ multiplex PCR, while the TCRdb copy is restricted to in-frame clones and leaves out a portion. The sample yields 90,000 or so clones, roughly 80% seen once. Source material: PBMCs. The TCR comes from a young man in good health and CMV-seropositive. The J gene is TRBJ2-3, the V gene TRBV27, with TRBD2 matching 14 bases. CDR3 nucleotide sequence: TGTGCCAGCAGTTCGGGACTAGCGGGGGCCAACACAGATACGCAGTATTTT. As protein: CASSSGLAGANTDTQYF.